The 13 T cell receptor beta chains below all came from one sample that was sequenced in a study of patients and donors after allogeneic stem cell transplantation. Using its own MiXCR run on the RT-PCR reads, TCRdb lists one record per CDR3 protein. Among roughly 230,000 distinct CDR3 sequences, around an eighth were seen once, and the ten largest hold around a tenth. The specimen sequenced was blood, either unsorted or a sorted T cell fraction (not recorded which). Receptor source: a human donor who was either an allogeneic HSCT recipient or a stem cell or donor lymphocyte infusion donor (not recorded which). It is not recorded whose cells these are; they may come from a transplant donor.

As for this clonotype: One end of the junction does not line up with germline, which may come from a read error. V is TRBV5-1 and J is TRBJ1-4, with D possibly matching TRBD1 (6 bases). There are 17 residues in the CDR3. From germline, CDR1 is SGHRS and CDR2 YFSETQ. The CDR3 region has the DNA TGCGCCAGCAGCTTGGTGGCAGGGGCACGGACTAATGAAAAACTGATTTTT. Protein sequence: CASSLVAGARTNEKLIF.

This clonotype has just a few counts. The J gene is TRBJ2-1, the V gene TRBV19; D unclear. The CDR3 totals 14 residues. V was pared by 3 bases and J by 2 bases, with 8 bases between. Germline V gene data show CDR1 as LNHDA and CDR2 as SQIVND (reference sequence). This CDR3 reads CASSIDLTYNEQFF. CDR3 in DNA: TGTGCCAGTAGTATCGACTTGACCTACAATGAGCAGTTCTTC.

In this sample, this clonotype turned up many times. V gene TRBV5-1 combines with J gene TRBJ2-7; D gene uncertain. Trimming cost V 4 bases and J 0 bases, with 11 bases left between them. CDR1 is SGHRS and CDR2 is YFSETQ in the germline V gene. The CDR3 contains 14 residues. This CDR3 reads CASSPWGNSYEQYF. DNA of the CDR3: TGCGCCAGCAGCCCCTGGGGTAACTCCTACGAGCAGTACTTC.

A few counts support this clonotype. The chain uses TRBV24-1 and TRBJ2-3, with TRBD1 matching 8 bases. The V gene end was trimmed by 4 bases and the J gene end by 7 bases; junction bases not matched to a gene: 3. The CDR3 length is 13 residues. Germline CDR1 is KGHDR and CDR2 is SFDVKD. The CDR3 nucleotides are TGTGCCACCAGTGAAGACAGGGGAAATACGCAGTATTTT. Translated: CATSEDRGNTQYF.

Many counts were recorded for this clonotype. The chain joins TRBV11-3 to TRBJ1-2, with D possibly matching TRBD1 (5 bases). Germline assignment: CDR1 SGHNT and CDR2 YENEEA. V was trimmed by 3 bases and J by 6 bases, leaving 11 bases between them. The CDR3 runs 13 residues. The CDR3 DNA reads TGTGCCAGCAGCTTTACGGGGCCGGATGGCTACACCTTC. This codes for CASSFTGPDGYTF.

The chain uses TRBV7-9 and TRBJ2-1, with D possibly TRBD2 on 6 matching bases. V was shortened by 5 bases and J by 7 bases, with 9 bases between the two germline ends. The CDR3 has 12 residues. Looked up from germline, CDR1 is SEHNR and CDR2 is FQNEAQ (reference sequence). The CDR3 DNA is TGTGCCAGCAGCAATAGCGGTAATGAGCAGTTCTTC. Protein product: CASSNSGNEQFF.

J is TRBJ1-6 and V is TRBV3-1, with 7 bases that match TRBD1. The CDR3 runs to 13 residues. From germline, CDR1 is LGHDT and CDR2 YNNKEL (reference sequence). V lost 8 bases and J lost 7; bases outside the gene matches: 5. This CDR3 reads CASRTGWNSPLHF. For the CDR3, the DNA is TGTGCCAGCCGGACAGGTTGGAATTCACCCCTCCACTTT.

This rearrangement joins TRBV11-2 to TRBJ2-1; D ambiguous. V was pared by 2 bases and J by 5 bases, with 10 bases between. Germline V gene data show CDR1 as SGHAT and CDR2 as FQNNGV. The CDR3 is made up of 14 amino acids. Here the CDR3 reads CASSLSGFDNEQFF. The CDR3 DNA is TGTGCCAGCAGCTTATCTGGCTTCGACAATGAGCAGTTCTTC.

In its sample, this clonotype was seen many times. The chain carries TRBV24-1 and TRBJ2-2; D gene uncertain. Trimming pared 4 bases from V and 11 bases from J, leaving 16 bases between. The CDR3 totals 14 residues. Germline CDR1 reads KGHDR; CDR2 reads SFDVKD. The DNA of the CDR3 is TGTGCCACCAGTGACCCAACAAGTTACACCGAGCTGTTTTTT. It is translated as CATSDPTSYTELFF.

Ten or more counts support this clonotype. The CDR3 region has the DNA TGTGCCAGCAGTCCCCAGGCGTACGAGCAGTACTTC. This gives the protein CASSPQAYEQYF. J is TRBJ2-7 and V is TRBV2; D unclear. There are 12 residues in the CDR3. Trimming cost V 5 bases and J 4 bases, with 9 bases left between them. Germline assignment: CDR1 SNHLY and CDR2 FYNNEI.

This clonotype was seen ten or more times. The chain uses TRBV2 and TRBJ1-3; no reliable D call. Per germline, CDR1 SNHLY and CDR2 FYNNEI. CDR3 length: 13 amino acids. Trimming shortened V by 6 bases and J by 0 bases, and 6 bases separated the two germline ends. DNA for the CDR3: TGTGCCAGCAGGGTTGACTCTGGAAACACCATATATTTT. Its translation is CASRVDSGNTIYF.

This chain connects TRBV5-1 to TRBJ1-1; D not certain. Trimming left V 1 base short and J 6 bases short, with 10 bases between. The CDR3 length is 13 residues. Germline CDR1 reads SGHRS; CDR2 reads YFSETQ. CDR3 protein: CASSLKRGSEAFF. The DNA of the CDR3 is TGCGCCAGCAGCTTGAAACGGGGTTCTGAAGCTTTCTTT.

This rearrangement joins TRBV6-5 to TRBJ1-1; D is possibly TRBD1 (6 bases). Per germline, CDR1 MNHEY and CDR2 SVGAGI. Trimming pared 2 bases from V and 10 bases from J, leaving 8 bases between. The CDR3 is 11 amino acids. CDR3: CASSYGRGAFF. The CDR3 DNA sequence: TGTGCCAGCAGTTACGGCAGGGGAGCTTTCTTT.